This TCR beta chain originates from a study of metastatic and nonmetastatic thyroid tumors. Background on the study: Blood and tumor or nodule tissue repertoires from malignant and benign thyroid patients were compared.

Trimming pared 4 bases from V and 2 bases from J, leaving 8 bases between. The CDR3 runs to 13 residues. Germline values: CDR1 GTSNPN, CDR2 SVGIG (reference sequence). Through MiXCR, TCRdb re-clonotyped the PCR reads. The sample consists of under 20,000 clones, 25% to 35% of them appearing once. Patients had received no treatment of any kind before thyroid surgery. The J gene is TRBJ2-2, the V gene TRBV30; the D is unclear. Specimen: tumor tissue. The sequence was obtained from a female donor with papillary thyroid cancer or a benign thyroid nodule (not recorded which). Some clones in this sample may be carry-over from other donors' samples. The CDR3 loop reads CAWMRKNTGELFF. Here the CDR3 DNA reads TGTGCCTGGATGAGAAAAAACACCGGGGAGCTGTTTTTT.